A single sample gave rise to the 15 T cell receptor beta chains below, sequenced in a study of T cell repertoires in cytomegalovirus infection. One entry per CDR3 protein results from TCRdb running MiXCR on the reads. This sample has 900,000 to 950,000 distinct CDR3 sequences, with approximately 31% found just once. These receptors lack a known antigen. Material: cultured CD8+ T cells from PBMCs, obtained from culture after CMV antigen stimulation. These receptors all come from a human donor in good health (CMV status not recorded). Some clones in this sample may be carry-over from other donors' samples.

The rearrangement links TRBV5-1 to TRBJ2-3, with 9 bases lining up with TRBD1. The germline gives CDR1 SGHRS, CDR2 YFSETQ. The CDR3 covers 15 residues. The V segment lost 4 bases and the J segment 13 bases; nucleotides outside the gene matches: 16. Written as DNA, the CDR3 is TGCGCCAGCAGCCCCGGTCCCGGGACAGGGAGCAGAGAGTATTTT. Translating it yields CASSPGPGTGSREYF.

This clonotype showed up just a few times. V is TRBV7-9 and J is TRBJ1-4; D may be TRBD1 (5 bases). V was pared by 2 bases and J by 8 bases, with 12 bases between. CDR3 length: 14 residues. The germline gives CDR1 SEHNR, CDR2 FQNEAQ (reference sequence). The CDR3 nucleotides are TGTGCCAGCAGCTTAACGGCAGGGAGAGAAAAACTGTTTTTT. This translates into CASSLTAGREKLFF.

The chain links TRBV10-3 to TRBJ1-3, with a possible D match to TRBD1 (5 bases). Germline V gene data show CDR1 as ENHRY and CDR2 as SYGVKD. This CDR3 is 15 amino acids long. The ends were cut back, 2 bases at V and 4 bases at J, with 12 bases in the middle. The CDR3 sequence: CAISERDGKGNTIYF. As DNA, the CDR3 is TGTGCCATCAGTGAGAGGGACGGTAAAGGAAACACCATATATTTT.

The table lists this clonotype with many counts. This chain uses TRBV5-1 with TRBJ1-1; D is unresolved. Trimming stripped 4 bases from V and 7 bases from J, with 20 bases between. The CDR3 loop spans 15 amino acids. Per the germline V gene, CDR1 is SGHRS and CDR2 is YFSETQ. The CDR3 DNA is TGCGCCAGCAGCGCGGACGGAGCAAAGGCAGATGAAGCTTTCTTT. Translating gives CASSADGAKADEAFF.

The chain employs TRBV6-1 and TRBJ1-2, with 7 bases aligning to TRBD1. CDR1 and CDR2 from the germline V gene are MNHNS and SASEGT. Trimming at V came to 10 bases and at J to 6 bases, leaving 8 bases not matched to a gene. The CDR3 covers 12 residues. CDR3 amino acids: CATHRGKNGYTF. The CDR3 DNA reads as TGTGCCACGCACAGGGGAAAAAATGGCTACACCTTC.

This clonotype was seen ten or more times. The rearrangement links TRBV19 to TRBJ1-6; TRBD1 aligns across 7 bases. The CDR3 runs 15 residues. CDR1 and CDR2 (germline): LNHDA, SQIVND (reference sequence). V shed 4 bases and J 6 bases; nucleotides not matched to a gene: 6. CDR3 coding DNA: TGTGCCAGTAGTACCGGACAGGTTATTAATTCACCCCTCCACTTT. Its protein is CASSTGQVINSPLHF.

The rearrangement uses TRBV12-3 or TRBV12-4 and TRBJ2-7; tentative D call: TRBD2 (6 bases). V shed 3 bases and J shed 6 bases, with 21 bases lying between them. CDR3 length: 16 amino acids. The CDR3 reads CASSFLPGDGGGEQYF. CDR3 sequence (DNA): TGTGCCAGCAGTTTTCTTCCCGGAGACGGGGGAGGCGAGCAGTACTTC.

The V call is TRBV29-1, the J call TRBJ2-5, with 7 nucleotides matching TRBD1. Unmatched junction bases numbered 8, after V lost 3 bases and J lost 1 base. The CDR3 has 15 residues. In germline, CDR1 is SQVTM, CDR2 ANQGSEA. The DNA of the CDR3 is TGCAGCGTTGAGAGCGAGGACAGGCGCCAAGAGACCCAGTACTTC. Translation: CSVESEDRRQETQYF.

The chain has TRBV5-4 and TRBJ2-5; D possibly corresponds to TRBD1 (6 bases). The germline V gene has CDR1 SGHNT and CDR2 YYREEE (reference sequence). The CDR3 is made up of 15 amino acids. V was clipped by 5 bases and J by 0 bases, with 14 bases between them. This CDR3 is CASREQGPNQETQYF. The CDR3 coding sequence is TGTGCCAGCAGAGAACAGGGACCTAACCAAGAGACCCAGTACTTC. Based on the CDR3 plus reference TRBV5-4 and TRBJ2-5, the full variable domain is ETGVTQSPTHLIKTRGQQVTLRCSSQSGHNTVSWYQQALGQGPQFIFQYYREEENGRGNFPPRFSGLQFPNYSSELNVNALELDDSALYLCASREQGPNQETQYFGPGTRLLVL.

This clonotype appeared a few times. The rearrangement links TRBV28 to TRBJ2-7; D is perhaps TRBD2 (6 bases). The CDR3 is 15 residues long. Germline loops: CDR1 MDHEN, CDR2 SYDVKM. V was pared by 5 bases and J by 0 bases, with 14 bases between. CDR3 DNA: TGTGCCAGCAGTCTAGGGACTCATAGCTCCTACGAGCAGTACGTC. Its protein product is CASSLGTHSSYEQYV.

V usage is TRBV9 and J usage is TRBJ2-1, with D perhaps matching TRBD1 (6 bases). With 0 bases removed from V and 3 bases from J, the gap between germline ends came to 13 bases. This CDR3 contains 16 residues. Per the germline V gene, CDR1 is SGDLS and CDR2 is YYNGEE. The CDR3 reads CASSVERGTNYNEQFF. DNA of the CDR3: TGTGCCAGCAGCGTAGAGAGGGGGACCAACTACAATGAGCAGTTCTTC.

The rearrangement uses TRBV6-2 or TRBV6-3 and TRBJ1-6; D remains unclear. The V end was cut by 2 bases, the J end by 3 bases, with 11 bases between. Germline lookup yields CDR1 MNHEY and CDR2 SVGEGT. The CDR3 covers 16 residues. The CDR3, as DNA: TGTGCCAGCAGTTACCCGGAGGGAAACTATAATTCACCCCTCCACTTT. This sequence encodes CASSYPEGNYNSPLHF.

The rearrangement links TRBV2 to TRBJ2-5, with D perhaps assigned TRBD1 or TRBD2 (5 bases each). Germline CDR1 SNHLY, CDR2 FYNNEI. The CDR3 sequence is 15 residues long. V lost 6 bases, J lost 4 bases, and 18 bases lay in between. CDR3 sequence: CASRDPRDPGETQYF. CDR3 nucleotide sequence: TGTGCCAGCAGGGACCCTCGGGACCCAGGAGAGACCCAGTACTTC.

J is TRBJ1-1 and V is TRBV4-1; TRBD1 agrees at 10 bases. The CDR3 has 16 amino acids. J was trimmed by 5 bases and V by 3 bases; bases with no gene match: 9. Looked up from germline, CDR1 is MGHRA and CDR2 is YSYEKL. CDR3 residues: CASSQYPRDRGTEAFF. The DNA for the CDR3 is TGCGCCAGCAGCCAGTATCCCCGGGACAGGGGTACTGAAGCTTTCTTT.

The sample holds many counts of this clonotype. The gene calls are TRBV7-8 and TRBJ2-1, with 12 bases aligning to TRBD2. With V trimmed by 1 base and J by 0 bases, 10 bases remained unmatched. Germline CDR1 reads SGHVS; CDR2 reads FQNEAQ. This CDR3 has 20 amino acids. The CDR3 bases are TGTGCCAGCAGCTTAGGGACTAGCGGGGCCCACTCAAGCTCCTACAATGAGCAGTTCTTC. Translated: CASSLGTSGAHSSSYNEQFF.